Below are 10 T cell receptor beta chains sequenced from a single sample in a study of T cell changes during pregnancy in multiple sclerosis. Profiling relied on immunoSEQ multiplex PCR, and the TCRdb table lists in-frame clones only, not all of them. The data contain around 40,000 clones, around 90% of them singletons. Material: CD4+ T cells from peripheral blood mononuclear cells, obtained before pregnancy. The receptor set was obtained from a female donor with multiple sclerosis, enrolled in a pregnancy study.

DNA of the CDR3: TGTGCCAGCAGCCGACAGACCGGCGAGCAGTACTTC. It specifies CASSRQTGEQYF. V usage is TRBV27 and J usage is TRBJ2-7, with D perhaps TRBD1 (5 bases). Trimming stripped 6 bases from V and 6 bases from J, with 12 bases between. This CDR3 spans 12 amino acids. The germline V gene encodes CDR1 MNHEY and CDR2 SMNVEV (reference sequence).

V is TRBV2 and J is TRBJ1-5; 7 bases map to TRBD1. This CDR3 has 13 amino acids. CDR1 SNHLY and CDR2 FYNNEI come from the germline V gene. Trimming cost V 7 bases and J 6 bases; bases outside gene matches: 6. The CDR3 is CASTGTASQPQHF. The DNA for the CDR3 is TGTGCCAGCACCGGGACAGCAAGTCAGCCCCAGCATTTT.

This chain links TRBV14 with TRBJ2-2; D is unresolved. Trimming took off 2 bases at V and 6 bases at J, with 4 bases between the two ends. Looked up from germline, CDR1 is SGHDN and CDR2 is FVKESK. This CDR3 is 12 amino acids long. DNA for the CDR3: TGTGCCAGCAGCCAAACTTCCGGGGAGCTGTTTTTT. Protein sequence: CASSQTSGELFF.

The chain links TRBV2 to TRBJ1-4; 9 bases map to TRBD1. Unmatched junction bases numbered 8, after V lost 7 bases and J lost 8 bases. Germline V gene sequence: CDR1 SNHLY, CDR2 FYNNEI. This CDR3 has 14 residues. The CDR3 loop is CASTRDRVNEKLFF. For the CDR3, the DNA is TGTGCCAGCACCAGGGACAGGGTAAACGAAAAACTGTTTTTT.

The V gene is TRBV6-1, the J gene TRBJ1-2, with 8 bases identical to TRBD1. This CDR3 has 15 residues. The V gene end was trimmed by 8 bases and the J gene end by 7 bases; junction bases not matched to a gene: 15. The germline V gene has CDR1 MNHNS and CDR2 SASEGT. The CDR3: CASLRAGRGHPGYTF. CDR3 DNA sequence: TGTGCCAGCCTCCGGGCGGGCAGGGGGCATCCTGGCTACACCTTC.

The chain links TRBV11-2 to TRBJ2-7, with 8 positions matching TRBD1. The CDR3 has 12 amino acids. The J segment lost 3 bases and the V segment lost 8 bases, leaving 3 bases of the junction unmatched. The germline V gene has CDR1 SGHAT and CDR2 FQNNGV. CDR3 bases: TGTGCCAGCGAGGACAGGGTCTACGAGCAGTACTTC. Translating it yields CASEDRVYEQYF.

The chain has TRBV18 and TRBJ1-4, with TRBD1 identical over 7 bases. The germline V gene has CDR1 KGHSH and CDR2 LQKENI. The length of the CDR3 is 13 residues. With 10 bases clipped from V and 4 bases from J, the junction kept 6 bases outside the gene matches. CDR3 protein: CATKTGINEKLFF. CDR3 sequence (DNA): TGTGCCACGAAGACAGGGATTAATGAAAAACTGTTTTTT.

The chain combines TRBV15 with TRBJ1-2; 12 bases agree with TRBD1. The germline CDR1 and CDR2 sequences are LNHNV and YYDKDF (reference sequence). V lost 1 base and J lost 2; bases outside the gene matches: 8. The CDR3 covers 18 residues. The CDR3 sequence: CATSRALGDRGRNYGYTF. The CDR3 bases are TGTGCCACCAGCAGAGCCCTTGGGGACAGGGGGCGGAACTATGGCTACACCTTC. Based on the CDR3 plus reference TRBV15 and TRBJ1-2, the full variable domain is DAMVIQNPRYQVTQFGKPVTLSCSQTLNHNVMYWYQQKSSQAPKLLFHYYDKDFNNEADTPDNFQSRRPNTSFCFLDIRSPGLGDTAMYLCATSRALGDRGRNYGYTFGSGTRLTVV.

The gene calls are TRBV7-2 and TRBJ1-6, with no clear D. This CDR3 spans 11 amino acids. Germline V gene lookup returns CDR1 SGHTA and CDR2 FQGNSA. V was pared by 6 bases and J by 9 bases, with 6 bases between. The DNA of the CDR3 is TGTGCCAGCAGGGGAGGTTCACCCCTCCACTTT. Protein: CASRGGSPLHF. The full variable domain, in which reference TRBV7-2 and TRBJ1-6 provide the parts outside the CDR3, is GAGVSQSPSNKVTEKGKDVELRCDPISGHTALYWYRQSLGQGLEFLIYFQGNSAPDKSGLPSDRFSAERTGGSVSTLTIQRTQQEDSAVYLCASRGGSPLHFGNGTRLTVT.

A word on this clone: Distinct nucleotide sequences in the sample also encode this CDR3. The chain is built from TRBV9 and TRBJ2-3; the D is unclear. The germline V gene encodes CDR1 SGDLS and CDR2 YYNGEE. The V end was cut by 0 bases, the J end by 5 bases, with 10 bases between. The CDR3 runs to 14 residues. The CDR3 sequence is CASSVVGGRDTQYF. The CDR3 DNA reads TGTGCCAGCAGCGTAGTTGGTGGGCGAGATACGCAGTATTTT.